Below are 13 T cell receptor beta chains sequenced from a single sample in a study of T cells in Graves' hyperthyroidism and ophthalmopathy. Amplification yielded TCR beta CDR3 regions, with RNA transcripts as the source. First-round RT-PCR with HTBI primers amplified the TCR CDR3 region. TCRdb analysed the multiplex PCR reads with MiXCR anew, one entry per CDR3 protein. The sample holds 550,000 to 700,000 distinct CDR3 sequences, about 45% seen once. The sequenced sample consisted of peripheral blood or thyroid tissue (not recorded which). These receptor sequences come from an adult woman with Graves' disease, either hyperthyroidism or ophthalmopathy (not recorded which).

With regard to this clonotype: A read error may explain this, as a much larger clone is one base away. CDR3 residues: CASSHQNRGFNYGYIF. The CDR3 nucleotides are TGTGCCAGCAGCCACCAGAACAGGGGGTTTAACTATGGCTACATCTTC. The genes are TRBV12-3 or TRBV12-4 and TRBJ1-2; TRBD1 aligns across 8 bases. This CDR3 has 16 residues.

The CDR3: CSVKGGRGYTF. CDR3 bases: TGCAGCGTTAAGGGGGGACGAGGCTACACCTTC. The chain is built from TRBV29-1 and TRBJ1-2; TRBD1 is a possible D gene (6 bases). Per germline, CDR1 SQVTM and CDR2 ANQGSEA. V lost 5 bases to trimming and J lost 8 bases, with 12 bases between them. This CDR3 region has 11 residues.

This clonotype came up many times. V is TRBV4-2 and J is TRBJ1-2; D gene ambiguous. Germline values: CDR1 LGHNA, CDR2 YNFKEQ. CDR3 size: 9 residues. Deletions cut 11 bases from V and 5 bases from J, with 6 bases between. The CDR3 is CAGAYGYTF. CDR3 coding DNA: TGTGCCGGCGCTTATGGCTACACCTTC.

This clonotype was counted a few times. DNA of the CDR3: TGCAGTGCTAGAGAGCCCCCCCGGACAACGCTGGGGTCACCCCTCCACTTT. This gives the protein CSAREPPRTTLGSPLHF. The chain is built from TRBV20-1 and TRBJ1-6; a weak D match, TRBD1 (5 bases). The CDR3 length is 17 residues. V shed 0 bases and J shed 10 bases, with 22 bases lying between them. Germline CDR1 is DFQATT and CDR2 is SNEGSKA (reference sequence).

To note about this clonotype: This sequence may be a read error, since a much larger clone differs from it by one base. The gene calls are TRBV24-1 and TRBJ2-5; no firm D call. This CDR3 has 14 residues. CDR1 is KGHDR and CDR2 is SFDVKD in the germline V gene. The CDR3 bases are TGTGCCAGCAGTTACACGGACGGACGAGAGACCCAGTACTTC. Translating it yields CASSYTDGRETQYF.

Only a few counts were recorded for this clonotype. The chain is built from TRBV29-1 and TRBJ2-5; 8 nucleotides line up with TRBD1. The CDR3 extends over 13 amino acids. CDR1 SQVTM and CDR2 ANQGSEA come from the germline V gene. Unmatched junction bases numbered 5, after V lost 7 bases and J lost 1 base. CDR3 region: CSAKTGGQETQYF. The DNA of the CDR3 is TGCAGCGCCAAAACAGGGGGCCAAGAGACCCAGTACTTC.

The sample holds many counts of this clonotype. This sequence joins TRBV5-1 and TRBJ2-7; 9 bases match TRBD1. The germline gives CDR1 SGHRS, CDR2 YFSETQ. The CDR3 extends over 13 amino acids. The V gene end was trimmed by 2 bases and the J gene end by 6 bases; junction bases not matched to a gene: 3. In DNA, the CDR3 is TGCGCCAGCAGCTTCCGGGACAGGGCCGAGCAGTACTTC. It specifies CASSFRDRAEQYF.

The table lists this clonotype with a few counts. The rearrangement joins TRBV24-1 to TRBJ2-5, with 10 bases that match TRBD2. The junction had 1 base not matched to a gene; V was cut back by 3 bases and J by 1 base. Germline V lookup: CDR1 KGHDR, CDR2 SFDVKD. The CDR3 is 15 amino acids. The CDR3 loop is CATSDTSGTQETQYF. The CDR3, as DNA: TGTGCCACCAGTGATACTAGCGGGACCCAAGAGACCCAGTACTTC.

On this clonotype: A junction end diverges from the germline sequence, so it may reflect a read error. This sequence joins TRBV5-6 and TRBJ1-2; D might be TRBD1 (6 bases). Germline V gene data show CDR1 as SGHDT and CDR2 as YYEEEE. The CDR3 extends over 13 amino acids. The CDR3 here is CASSAEDSGGYAF. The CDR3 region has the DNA TGTGCCAGCAGCGCCGAGGACAGCGGGGGCTACGCCTTC.

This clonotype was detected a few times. The CDR3 loop reads CASGRQGQAFEPQHF. The CDR3 DNA reads as TGTGCCAGCGGACGGCAGGGACAGGCATTTGAGCCCCAGCATTTT. The genes are TRBV2 and TRBJ1-5; TRBD1 matches 8 bases. The junction had 14 bases not matched to a gene; V was cut back by 8 bases and J by 8 bases. Per the germline V gene, CDR1 is SNHLY and CDR2 is FYNNEI. CDR3 size: 15 residues.

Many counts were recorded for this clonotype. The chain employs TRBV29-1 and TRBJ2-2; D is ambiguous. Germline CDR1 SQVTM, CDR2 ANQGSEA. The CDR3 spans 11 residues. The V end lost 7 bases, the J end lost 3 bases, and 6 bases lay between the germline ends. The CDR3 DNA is TGCAGCGCCTATTACACCGGGGAGCTGTTTTTT. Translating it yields CSAYYTGELFF.

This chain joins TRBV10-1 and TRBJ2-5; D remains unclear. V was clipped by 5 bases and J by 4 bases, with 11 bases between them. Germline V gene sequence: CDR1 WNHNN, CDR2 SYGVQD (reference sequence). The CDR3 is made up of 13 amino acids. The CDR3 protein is CASSMPGGETQYF. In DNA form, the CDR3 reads TGCGCCAGCAGTATGCCAGGCGGAGAGACCCAGTACTTC.

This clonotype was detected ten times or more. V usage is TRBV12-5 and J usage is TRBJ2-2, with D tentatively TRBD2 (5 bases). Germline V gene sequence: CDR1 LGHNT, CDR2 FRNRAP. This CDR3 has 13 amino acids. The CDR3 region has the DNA TGTGCCAGCGGTCGGGGGAACACCGGGGAGCTGTTTTTT. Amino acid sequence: CASGRGNTGELFF.